The 9 T cell receptor beta chains below were found in one sample sequenced in a study of regulatory T cells in long-lasting Graves disease. Time point specified: newly diagnosed GD, antithyroid drugs for less than 3 months. Following extraction of RNA from PBMCs, that RNA was used to make the TCR library. Both iRepertoire HTBI primers and Arm-PCR of CDR3 regions were used to build the TCR beta libraries. Each CDR3 protein gets one entry after TCRdb re-called the multiplex PCR reads with MiXCR. The sample lists about 320,000 distinct CDR3 sequences; 18% were seen once. Sequencing used peripheral blood mononuclear cells (PBMCs), obtained at new diagnosis, from a patient treated with antithyroid drugs. Source of these receptors: a female donor with Graves disease.

This clonotype was detected ten times or more. This chain joins TRBV6-1 and TRBJ2-2, with TRBD2 matching 7 bases. Per the germline V gene, CDR1 is MNHNS and CDR2 is SASEGT. Trimming took 7 bases from V and 6 from J; bases not matched to a gene: 5. The CDR3 sequence is 13 residues long. CDR3 bases: TGTGCCAGCAAAGGACTAGTTCCCGGGGAGCTGTTTTTT. Encoded protein: CASKGLVPGELFF.

This clonotype was observed a few times. The V call is TRBV19, the J call TRBJ2-7; D might be TRBD2 (6 bases). V was shortened by 7 bases and J by 6 bases, with 16 bases between the two germline ends. CDR3 size: 13 residues. Germline V gene sequence: CDR1 LNHDA, CDR2 SQIVND (reference sequence). The CDR3 nucleotides are TGTGCCAGTATGGCTCCGGGGGACGGCGAGCAGTACTTC. As protein: CASMAPGDGEQYF.

This clonotype came up many times. Here the CDR3 reads CASSLGQGAGQPQHF. The CDR3 bases are TGTGCCAGCAGCTTAGGACAGGGGGCAGGTCAGCCCCAGCATTTT. The chain employs TRBV7-2 and TRBJ1-5; 10 bases agree with TRBD1. The germline V gene has CDR1 SGHTA and CDR2 FQGNSA. V was clipped by 1 base and J by 6 bases; unmatched bases: 3. The CDR3 is made up of 15 amino acids. The entire variable domain, with the rest obtained from reference TRBV7-2 and TRBJ1-5, is as follows: GAGVSQSPSNKVTEKGKDVELRCDPISGHTALYWYRQSLGQGLEFLIYFQGNSAPDKSGLPSDRFSAERTGGSVSTLTIQRTQQEDSAVYLCASSLGQGAGQPQHFGDGTRLSIL.

This clonotype was observed many times. J is TRBJ2-1 and V is TRBV19, with 7 bases aligning to TRBD2. This CDR3 has 14 residues. Trimming removed 4 bases from V and 5 bases from J; junction bases left unmatched: 5. Per the germline V gene, CDR1 is LNHDA and CDR2 is SQIVND (reference sequence). CDR3 region: CASSNMGGDNEQFF. CDR3 sequence (DNA): TGTGCCAGTAGTAACATGGGAGGGGACAATGAGCAGTTCTTC.

The V gene is TRBV2, the J gene TRBJ2-3, with 7 bases aligning to TRBD2. Germline trimming cut 7 bases from V and 1 base from J; bases unmatched to any gene: 8. The CDR3 covers 15 residues. Per germline, CDR1 SNHLY and CDR2 FYNNEI. DNA of the CDR3: TGTGCCAGCACCTGGGGGGGGATTGGCACAGATACGCAGTATTTT. The encoded protein is CASTWGGIGTDTQYF.

The V and J genes are TRBV14 and TRBJ2-7; perhaps TRBD2 as D (5 bases). The CDR3 length is 15 residues. Germline-derived CDR1 and CDR2 are SGHDN and FVKESK. V shed 2 bases and J shed 2 bases, with 13 bases lying between them. CDR3 residues: CASSQFEGRAYEQYF. The CDR3 DNA follows: TGTGCCAGCAGCCAATTTGAGGGCCGGGCCTACGAGCAGTACTTC.

V is TRBV4-1 and J is TRBJ2-7; 9 nucleotides agree with TRBD2. The germline V gene encodes CDR1 MGHRA and CDR2 YSYEKL. The ends lost 4 bases at V and 7 bases at J; junction bases unmatched: 20. This CDR3 comprises 18 residues. CDR3 loop: CASSRASSGNGGGVEQYF. As DNA, the CDR3 is TGCGCCAGCAGCCGCGCTTCTAGCGGGAATGGGGGCGGGGTGGAGCAGTACTTC.

The J gene is TRBJ2-5, the V gene TRBV28; TRBD1 matches 8 bases. The CDR3 contains 14 residues. Germline CDR1 is MDHEN and CDR2 is SYDVKM. After removal of 5 bases from V and 5 bases from J, the junction contained 7 bases not matched to a gene. Here the CDR3 DNA reads TGTGCCAGCAGTACCTGGACAGGGCTGGAGACCCAGTACTTC. It is translated as CASSTWTGLETQYF.

Only one count was recorded for this clonotype. The gene calls are TRBV6-1 and TRBJ1-1; D may be TRBD1 (5 bases). Looked up from germline, CDR1 is MNHNS and CDR2 is SASEGT. V gave up 6 bases and J gave up 6 bases, with 23 bases separating them. This CDR3 has 16 residues. The CDR3 here is CASRARGAGPTAEAFF. The CDR3 coding sequence is TGTGCCAGCAGAGCCCGTGGGGCAGGGCCCACCGCTGAAGCTTTCTTT.